The present T cell receptor (beta chain) was sequenced within a study of OX40 agonist ivuxolimab in advanced cancers. Study background: Every 2 weeks, patients received ivuxolimab intravenously, dosed at 0.01 to 10 mg/kg. It was permissible to have had prior anti-PD-1, anti-PD-L1 or anti-CTLA-4 therapy, and 40% had some. Among those treated, three patients had partial responses, one with hepatocellular carcinoma and two with cutaneous melanoma. Study conclusions and caveats: Low normalized T-cell clonal expansion also characterized some of the nonresponders.

The V gene's germline CDR1 is SGDLS and CDR2 YYNGEE. The CDR3 has 15 amino acids. The V segment lost 0 bases and the J segment 10 bases; nucleotides outside the gene matches: 8. Using immunoSEQ multiplex PCR, the repertoire was profiled, and TCRdb retains in-frame clones only, with some absent. The sample shows tens of thousands of clones, roughly 90% of them seen only once. About this clone itself: As yet, its antigen is unknown.

The starting material was CD4+ or CD8+ T cells sorted from blood, obtained in a trial of the OX40 agonist ivuxolimab. This clonotype originated in an adult with an advanced solid tumor such as melanoma, head and neck, liver or kidney cancer. The rearrangement uses TRBV9 and TRBJ2-1; 9 bases agree with TRBD2. CDR3 sequence reads: CASSVEASGVREQFF. In DNA form, the CDR3 reads TGTGCCAGCAGCGTAGAGGCTAGCGGGGTCCGGGAGCAGTTCTTC.